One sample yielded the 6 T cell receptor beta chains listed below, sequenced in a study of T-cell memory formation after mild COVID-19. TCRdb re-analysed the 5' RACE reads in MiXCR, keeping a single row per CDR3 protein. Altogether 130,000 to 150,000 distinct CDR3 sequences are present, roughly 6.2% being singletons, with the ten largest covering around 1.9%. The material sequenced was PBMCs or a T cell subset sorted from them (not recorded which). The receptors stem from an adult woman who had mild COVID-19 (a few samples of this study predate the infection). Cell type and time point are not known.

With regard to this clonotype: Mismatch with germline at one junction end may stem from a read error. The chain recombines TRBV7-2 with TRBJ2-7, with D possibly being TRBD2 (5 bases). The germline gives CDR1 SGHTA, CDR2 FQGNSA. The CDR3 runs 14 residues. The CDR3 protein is CDSSQFGVAYEQYF. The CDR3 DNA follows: TGTGACAGCAGCCAATTCGGGGTGGCCTACGAGCAGTACTTC. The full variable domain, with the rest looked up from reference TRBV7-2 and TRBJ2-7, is GAGVSQSPSNKVTEKGKDVELRCDPISGHTALYWYRQSLGQGLEFLIYFQGNSAPDKSGLPSDRFSAERTGGSVSTLTIQRTQQEDSAVYLCDSSQFGVAYEQYFGPGTRLTVT.

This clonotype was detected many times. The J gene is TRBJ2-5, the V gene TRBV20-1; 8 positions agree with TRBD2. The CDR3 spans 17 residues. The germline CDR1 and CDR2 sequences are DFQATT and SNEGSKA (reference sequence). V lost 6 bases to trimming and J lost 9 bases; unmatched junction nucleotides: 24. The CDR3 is CSAIDSRAGGPFGAQYF. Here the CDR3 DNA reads TGCAGTGCCATTGATAGTAGGGCGGGGGGCCCGTTCGGGGCCCAGTACTTC.

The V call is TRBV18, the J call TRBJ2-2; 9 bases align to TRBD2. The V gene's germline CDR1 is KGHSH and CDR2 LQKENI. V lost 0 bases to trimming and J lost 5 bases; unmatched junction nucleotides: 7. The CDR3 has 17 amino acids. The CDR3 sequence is CASSPPTFAGGTGELFF. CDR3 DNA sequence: TGTGCCAGCTCACCACCAACATTCGCGGGAGGGACCGGGGAGCTGTTTTTT.

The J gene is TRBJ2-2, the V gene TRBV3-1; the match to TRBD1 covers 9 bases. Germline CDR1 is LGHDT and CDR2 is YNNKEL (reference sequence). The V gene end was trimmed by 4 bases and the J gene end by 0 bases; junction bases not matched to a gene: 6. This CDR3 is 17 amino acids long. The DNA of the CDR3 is TGTGCCAGCAGCCCCGGGACAGGGTTAGCGAACACCGGGGAGCTGTTTTTT. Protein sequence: CASSPGTGLANTGELFF.

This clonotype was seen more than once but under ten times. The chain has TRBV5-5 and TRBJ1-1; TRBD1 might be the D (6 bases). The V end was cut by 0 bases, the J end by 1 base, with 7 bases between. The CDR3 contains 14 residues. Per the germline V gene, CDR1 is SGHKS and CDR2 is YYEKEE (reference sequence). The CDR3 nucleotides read TGTGCCAGCAGCTTGGCGGGACAGAACACTGAAGCTTTCTTT. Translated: CASSLAGQNTEAFF.

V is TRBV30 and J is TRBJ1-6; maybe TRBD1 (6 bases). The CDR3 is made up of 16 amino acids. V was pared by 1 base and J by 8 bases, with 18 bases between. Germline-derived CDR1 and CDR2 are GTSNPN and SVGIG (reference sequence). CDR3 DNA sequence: TGTGCCTGGAGTGCAGGAGGGGGTTTTGGGTATTCACCCCTCCACTTT. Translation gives CAWSAGGGFGYSPLHF.